A single sample gave rise to the 19 T cell receptor beta chains below, sequenced in a study of T cell repertoires in cytomegalovirus infection. TCRdb fed the reads into MiXCR, producing one record per CDR3 protein. The sample has under 450,000 distinct CDR3 sequences, approximately 35% seen once. No antigen is known for these receptors. The sequenced sample was cultured PBMCs, obtained from culture after CMV antigen stimulation. These receptors originate from a human donor in good health (CMV status not recorded). Some clones in this sample may be carry-over from other donors' samples.

The chain recombines TRBV19 with TRBJ1-5; 9 bases are a match to TRBD1. CDR3 size: 16 residues. V shed 3 bases, J shed 4 bases, and the junction held 7 bases outside the gene matches. CDR1 is LNHDA, CDR2 SQIVND, per germline (reference sequence). The CDR3 sequence is CASSMRQGVGNQPQHF. CDR3 nucleotides: TGTGCCAGTAGTATGCGACAGGGGGTTGGTAATCAGCCCCAGCATTTT.

The CDR3 DNA reads as TGTGCCAGCAGTTTAGGGGCGGACAACCGAGAGCAGTACTTC. Translated, it gives CASSLGADNREQYF. The chain links TRBV28 to TRBJ2-7; D may be TRBD1 (5 bases). Germline values: CDR1 MDHEN, CDR2 SYDVKM. The CDR3 spans 14 residues. V lost 2 bases and J 7 bases, leaving 15 bases between the germline ends.

This rearrangement joins TRBV6-5 to TRBJ2-5; 8 bases align to TRBD2. The CDR3 length is 18 residues. The ends lost 7 bases at V and 5 bases at J; junction bases unmatched: 21. Germline V gene lookup returns CDR1 MNHEY and CDR2 SVGAGI. CDR3 bases: TGTGCCAGCAAAATACCGGGTAGCGGGATCTCTGGATTGGAGACCCAGTACTTC. Translation gives CASKIPGSGISGLETQYF.

The genes are TRBV7-2 and TRBJ2-7; tentative D call: TRBD2 (6 bases). Germline-derived CDR1 and CDR2 are SGHTA and FQGNSA. Trimming left V 3 bases short and J 6 bases short, with 18 bases between. CDR3 size: 15 residues. This CDR3 is CASSFRDSLIREQYF. As DNA, the CDR3 is TGTGCCAGCAGCTTCCGGGACTCCCTTATTCGCGAGCAGTACTTC.

This clonotype was detected ten times or more. The chain couples TRBV7-2 to TRBJ2-5; 8 bases are a match to TRBD2. CDR1 and CDR2 (germline): SGHTA, FQGNSA. This CDR3 has 15 amino acids. Unmatched junction bases numbered 8, after V lost 5 bases and J lost 3 bases. The CDR3 spells CASSPTGTREETQYF. In nucleotides, the CDR3 is TGTGCCAGCAGCCCCACCGGGACTAGAGAAGAGACCCAGTACTTC.

The chain joins TRBV3-1 to TRBJ2-3, with D perhaps TRBD2 (6 bases). Germline lookup yields CDR1 LGHDT and CDR2 YNNKEL (reference sequence). The CDR3 is 14 amino acids. Deletions cut 3 bases from V and 1 base from J, with 8 bases between. CDR3 sequence reads: CASSQASGTDTQYF. In nucleotides, the CDR3 is TGTGCCAGCAGCCAGGCTAGCGGCACAGATACGCAGTATTTT.

This clonotype has more than one count but fewer than ten. This chain uses TRBV5-5 with TRBJ2-5; 9 nucleotides agree with TRBD1. Germline CDR1 SGHKS, CDR2 YYEKEE (reference sequence). The trim removed 4 bases at V and 2 bases at J, leaving 9 bases unmatched. This CDR3 spans 16 amino acids. CDR3 sequence reads: CASSPGQGISQETQYF. The CDR3 DNA reads TGTGCCAGCAGCCCAGGACAGGGGATTAGTCAAGAGACCCAGTACTTC.

The CDR3 reads CATREDPNNQPQHF. The CDR3 DNA follows: TGTGCCACCAGGGAGGACCCTAACAATCAGCCCCAGCATTTT. This chain connects TRBV6-6 to TRBJ1-5; TRBD1 might be the D (5 bases). The CDR3 covers 14 residues. Deletions cut 10 bases from V and 3 bases from J, with 16 bases between. Germline assignment: CDR1 MNHNY and CDR2 SVGAGI (reference sequence).

Only a few counts were recorded for this clonotype. This sequence joins TRBV6-4 and TRBJ2-2, with D unresolved. This CDR3 is 17 amino acids long. V lost 5 bases and J lost 2, with 18 bases in between. Germline V CDR1 and CDR2: MRHNA, SNTAGT. For the CDR3, the DNA is TGTGCCAGCAGTTTTCGTAGTCACGGTCCTAACACCGGGGAGCTGTTTTTT. This encodes CASSFRSHGPNTGELFF.

This clonotype is a singleton in its sample. The V and J genes are TRBV9 and TRBJ2-5; D might be TRBD1 (7 bases). This CDR3 has 15 residues. V shed 2 bases and J shed 1 base, with 12 bases lying between them. Germline V gene sequence: CDR1 SGDLS, CDR2 YYNGEE. The CDR3 loop reads CASSVLEGAQETQYF. The CDR3 nucleotides are TGTGCCAGCAGCGTTTTGGAGGGGGCCCAAGAGACCCAGTACTTC.

Only a few counts were recorded for this clonotype. The gene calls are TRBV15 and TRBJ2-1; D might be TRBD1 (6 bases). Per the germline V gene, CDR1 is LNHNV and CDR2 is YYDKDF (reference sequence). Trimming left V 8 bases short and J 7 bases short, with 24 bases between. CDR3 length: 16 residues. CDR3 in amino acids: CATATGGHLSPNEQFF. CDR3 nucleotide sequence: TGTGCCACCGCGACAGGAGGACACCTTAGCCCTAATGAGCAGTTCTTC.

This clonotype was seen at least ten times. This rearrangement joins TRBV12-3 or TRBV12-4 to TRBJ2-6, with no clear D. Trimming cost V 6 bases and J 4 bases, with 10 bases left between them. This CDR3 is built from 14 residues. CDR3 in amino acids: CASRPMGGANVLTF. CDR3 nucleotides: TGTGCCAGCAGGCCGATGGGAGGGGCCAACGTCCTGACTTTC.

This clonotype was picked up one time. CDR3 loop: CASSELGPFIATGELFF. The CDR3 bases are TGTGCCAGCAGTGAACTTGGGCCCTTTATAGCCACCGGGGAGCTGTTTTTT. This chain joins TRBV6-1 and TRBJ2-2; D is undetermined. The germline gives CDR1 MNHNS, CDR2 SASEGT. Trimming pared 2 bases from V and 4 bases from J, leaving 17 bases between. CDR3 length: 17 residues.

The rearrangement uses TRBV6-2 or TRBV6-3 and TRBJ2-6; 10 nucleotides agree with TRBD1. The CDR3 totals 19 residues. J gave up 2 bases and V 5 bases, and 12 bases lay outside the gene matches. The germline V gene encodes CDR1 MNHEY and CDR2 SVGEGT. In nucleotides, the CDR3 is TGTGCCAGCAGTCGACACCCGGGACAGGGGTCGACTGGGGCCAACGTCCTGACTTTC. Translation gives CASSRHPGQGSTGANVLTF.

The chain combines TRBV19 with TRBJ1-2, with a weak D call TRBD1 (6 bases). From germline, CDR1 is LNHDA and CDR2 SQIVND (reference sequence). The CDR3 has 15 residues. V was shortened by 2 bases and J by 5 bases, with 15 bases between the two germline ends. CDR3 amino acids: CASSIWGDNLYGYTF. In DNA form, the CDR3 reads TGTGCCAGTAGTATATGGGGGGACAACCTATATGGCTACACCTTC. The whole variable domain, remainder taken from reference TRBV19 and TRBJ1-2, is DGGITQSPKYLFRKEGQNVTLSCEQNLNHDAMYWYRQDPGQGLRLIYYSQIVNDFQKGDIAEGYSVSREKKESFPLTVTSAQKNPTAFYLCASSIWGDNLYGYTFGSGTRLTVV.

This chain links TRBV6-8 with TRBJ2-2, with TRBD2 matching over 9 bases. Germline CDR1 and CDR2: MNHGY and SAAAGT. The CDR3 extends over 17 amino acids. The V segment lost 6 bases and the J segment 5 bases; nucleotides outside the gene matches: 13. The CDR3 spells CASSPIWGLALTGELFF. DNA of the CDR3: TGTGCCAGCAGCCCAATTTGGGGACTAGCATTAACCGGGGAGCTGTTTTTT.

The V and J genes are TRBV27 and TRBJ2-3; the D gene is possibly TRBD1 (6 bases). V was clipped by 6 bases and J by 0 bases, with 10 bases between them. The CDR3 runs 14 residues. Germline V gene data show CDR1 as MNHEY and CDR2 as SMNVEV (reference sequence). Here the CDR3 reads CASRRGQSTDTQYF. CDR3 sequence (DNA): TGTGCCAGCAGGCGTGGACAGAGCACAGATACGCAGTATTTT.

This clonotype was found a few times. The rearrangement joins TRBV19 to TRBJ1-6; 8 bases agree with TRBD1. CDR1 and CDR2 (germline): LNHDA, SQIVND (reference sequence). The length of the CDR3 is 14 residues. Losses at the gene ends were 3 bases for V and 6 bases for J; bases not matched to a gene: 1. CDR3 DNA sequence: TGTGCCAGTAGTATTCAGGGGGCTAATTCACCCCTCCACTTT. Protein sequence: CASSIQGANSPLHF.

V is TRBV5-5 and J is TRBJ1-2; maybe TRBD1 (5 bases). Germline-derived CDR1 and CDR2 are SGHKS and YYEKEE (reference sequence). The CDR3 runs to 15 residues. V was shortened by 4 bases and J by 2 bases, with 15 bases between the two germline ends. CDR3 bases: TGTGCCAGCAGCCGTCAGACAGTGGTCAACTATGGCTACACCTTC. This codes for CASSRQTVVNYGYTF.